This is a list of T cell receptor beta chains from one sample in a study of T cells after posttransplantation cyclophosphamide. Clones were sequenced by immunoSEQ multiplex PCR, and TCRdb holds only the in-frame ones, with some missing. This table holds thousands of clones, around four fifths found once. Specimen: CD4+ T cells sorted from blood, collected around 1,200 days after allogeneic stem cell transplant with posttransplant cyclophosphamide. These TCRs come from a female patient in her forties or fifties who received an allogeneic stem cell transplant from a related donor, was CMV-positive, and had no GVHD. Certain T cells may be donor cells from the graft. CDR3s include the opening cysteine and the closing phenylalanine or tryptophan. A D gene is named only where the DNA matches it firmly. The size entry is marked missing in some rows and otherwise reads once, few, many or a size class.

V gene	CDR3 length	D gene	clone size	J gene	CDR3 DNA	CDR3 protein
TRBV6-6	15	TRBD1	NA	TRBJ1-4	TGTGCCAGCAGTTACTCGGACAGGGGGGGGGAAAAACTGTTTTTT	CASSYSDRGGEKLFF
TRBV2	11	TRBD1	once	TRBJ1-6	TGTGCGGCAGGGGGCCAATCACCCCTCCACTTT	CAAGGQSPLHF
TRBV11-2	14	NA	NA	TRBJ2-7	TGTGCCAGCAGGGTCAGGGCGAGCTCCTACGAGCAGTACTTC	CASRVRASSYEQYF
TRBV7-2	13	TRBD2	NA	TRBJ2-5	TGTGCCAGCAGCTACGGACTAGCAAAGACCCAGTACTTC	CASSYGLAKTQYF
TRBV6-1	13	NA	NA	TRBJ2-1	TGTGCCAGCCTCTTGGGGGGATACAATGAGCAGTTCTTC	CASLLGGYNEQFF
TRBV6-1	14	NA	few	TRBJ1-2	TGTGCCGTCCCCGGGATCCGCCATAACTATGGCTACACCTTC	CAVPGIRHNYGYTF
TRBV2	13	NA	NA	TRBJ1-1	TGTGCCAGCAGTGAAGATAGTCGGACTGAAGCTTTCTTT	CASSEDSRTEAFF
TRBV2	16	NA	few	TRBJ1-5	TGTGCCAGCAGTTCAGGGGACGGGCGTAGCAATCAGCCCCAGCATTTT	CASSSGDGRSNQPQHF
TRBV11-2	15	TRBD2	NA	TRBJ2-1	TGTGCCAGCAGCCCTGGACTAGCGGGGGGAGGTGAGCAGTTCTTC	CASSPGLAGGGEQFF
TRBV7-8	20	TRBD2	NA	TRBJ2-7	TGTGCCAGCAGCTTAGGAGCGGGCATGACTAGCGGGGGGTACACCTACGAGCAGTACTTC	CASSLGAGMTSGGYTYEQYF
TRBV7-2	14	NA	NA	TRBJ1-1	TGTGCCAGCAGCCCCCGGGGTATGAGCACTGAAGCTTTCTTT	CASSPRGMSTEAFF
TRBV6-1	11	NA	NA	TRBJ2-5	TGTGCCAGCAGTGAATCCTGGACAACCTACTTC	CASSESWTTYF
TRBV6-1	14	NA	NA	TRBJ1-6	TGTGCCAGCAGTGAATTGGAGGGAAGGTCCCCCCTCCACTTT	CASSELEGRSPLHF
TRBV9	13	NA	few	TRBJ1-6	TGTGCCAGCAGCGTAGGGGGGGGCTCACCCCTCCACTTT	CASSVGGGSPLHF
TRBV5-1	17	TRBD1	once	TRBJ2-1	TGCGCCAGCAGCTTGTTGCCCAGGGGGAGCCCTACTGATGAGCAGTTCTTC	CASSLLPRGSPTDEQFF
TRBV6-5	15	NA	NA	TRBJ2-7	TGTGCCAGCAGTCAGACAGGCCCAGGGCCCTACGAGCAGTACTTC	CASSQTGPGPYEQYF
TRBV5-1	16	NA	NA	TRBJ2-5	TGCGCCAGCAGCTTGGAAGGCGGTGGGTACCAAGAGACCCAGTACTTC	CASSLEGGGYQETQYF
TRBV14	13	NA	NA	TRBJ2-1	TGTGCCAGCACGATAACGGGCTACAATGAGCAGTTCTTC	CASTITGYNEQFF
TRBV11-2	16	NA	NA	TRBJ1-1	TGTGCCAGCAGCGGAAGGGAAGGGGTGATGTACACTGAAGCTTTCTTT	CASSGREGVMYTEAFF
TRBV9	16	TRBD2	NA	TRBJ2-5	TGTGCCAGCAGCGTAGTGGCTAGCGGGGGCCAAGAGACCCAGTACTTC	CASSVVASGGQETQYF
TRBV6-1	14	TRBD1	NA	TRBJ2-2	TGTGCCAGCAGCCAGGGACAGGGGACCGGGGAGCTGTTTTTT	CASSQGQGTGELFF
TRBV12-5	13	NA	NA	TRBJ2-1	TGTGCTAGTGGTTTGGCAGGGGTCAATGAGCAGTTCTTC	CASGLAGVNEQFF
TRBV6-4	15	TRBD1	NA	TRBJ1-6	TGTGCCAGCAGTGACTCTTTGGACAGGAGGTCACCCCTCCACTTT	CASSDSLDRRSPLHF
TRBV18	15	NA	NA	TRBJ2-3	TGTGCCAGCTCACCCGGGACTTTAATCACAGATACGCAGTATTTT	CASSPGTLITDTQYF
TRBV7-3	13	NA	NA	TRBJ2-3	TGTGCCAGCAGCTCTAATCCCGCAGATACGCAGTATTTT	CASSSNPADTQYF
TRBV5-6	17	TRBD1	NA	TRBJ2-6	TGTGCCAGCAGCTTTCGGACAGGGGTTTCTGGGGCCAACGTCCTGACTTTC	CASSFRTGVSGANVLTF
TRBV19	14	NA	NA	TRBJ2-2	TGTGCCAGTAGTATAGGAGGGAACACCGGGGAGCTGTTTTTT	CASSIGGNTGELFF
TRBV11-2	14	NA	NA	TRBJ2-5	TGTGCCAGCAGCTTAGAACTCTACCAAGAGACCCAGTACTTC	CASSLELYQETQYF
TRBV11-3	15	NA	NA	TRBJ2-1	TGTGCCAGCAGCCCCGGGACACTACCCGAGGATGAGCAGTTCTTC	CASSPGTLPEDEQFF
TRBV7-6	16	NA	NA	TRBJ1-5	TGTGCCAGCAGCGCAGGGGTACAGGGTAGCAATCAGCCCCAGCATTTT	CASSAGVQGSNQPQHF
TRBV5-1	14	NA	NA	TRBJ2-2	TGCGCCAGCAGCACAGATGGGTCCACCGGGGAGCTGTTTTTT	CASSTDGSTGELFF
TRBV13	14	TRBD2	NA	TRBJ2-3	TGTGCCAGCAGTCTTTGGGCTAGCGGGTATACGCAGTATTTT	CASSLWASGYTQYF
TRBV7-8	14	NA	NA	TRBJ1-2	TGTGCCAGCAGCACCAGGGTATCCAACTATGGCTACACCTTC	CASSTRVSNYGYTF
TRBV11-3	13	NA	NA	TRBJ2-2	TGTGCCAGCAGCACAGTCCGGGGCGGGGAGCTGTTTTTT	CASSTVRGGELFF
TRBV29-1	15	TRBD2	NA	TRBJ2-1	TGCAGCGTTGGGAGTGCGGGGGGCTCCTACAATGAGCAGTTCTTC	CSVGSAGGSYNEQFF
TRBV5-4	14	NA	NA	TRBJ1-4	TGTGCCAGCAGCTTGATTGGGGCTGACGAAAAACTGTTTTTT	CASSLIGADEKLFF
TRBV19	18	TRBD2	NA	TRBJ2-1	TGTGCCAGTAGTACACCACAAGGGCTAGCGGGCTCCTACAATGAGCAGTTCTTC	CASSTPQGLAGSYNEQFF
TRBV5-1	15	TRBD1	NA	TRBJ1-4	TGCGCCAGCAGCTTGTACAGGGGGACTAATGAAAAACTGTTTTTT	CASSLYRGTNEKLFF
TRBV6-1	15	NA	NA	TRBJ2-7	TGTGCCAGCAGTCTACGCTCGGGATACTCCTACGAGCAGTACTTC	CASSLRSGYSYEQYF
TRBV27	13	NA	NA	TRBJ1-2	TGTGCCAGCAGTTTCGTACAGGGCGGTGGCTACACCTTC	CASSFVQGGGYTF
TRBV7-9	15	NA	NA	TRBJ1-1	TGTGCCAGCAGCTTAGGGGGACCCAGGGGCACTGAAGCTTTCTTT	CASSLGGPRGTEAFF
TRBV6-1	14	TRBD1	NA	TRBJ2-1	TGTGCCAGCAGCACCGGGACAGGGAGCAATGAGCAGTTCTTC	CASSTGTGSNEQFF
TRBV28	14	TRBD2	NA	TRBJ2-5	TGTGCCAGCACGGAAGCGGGGGGGGGTGAGACCCAGTACTTC	CASTEAGGGETQYF
TRBV18	16	TRBD1	NA	TRBJ1-3	TGTGCCAGCTCACCACGGCGGGACAGGCTTGGAAACACCATATATTTT	CASSPRRDRLGNTIYF
TRBV7-2	18	TRBD2	NA	TRBJ2-1	TGTGCCAGCAGCTTAGCTTCTAGCGGGGGGGTTAACTACAATGAGCAGTTCTTC	CASSLASSGGVNYNEQFF
TRBV6-5	15	TRBD1	NA	TRBJ1-5	TGTGCCAGCAGTGCCGGACAGGGCCAGAATCAGCCCCAGCATTTT	CASSAGQGQNQPQHF
TRBV6-5	15	TRBD1	NA	TRBJ1-1	TGTGCCAGCAGGCCAGATAACAGGGGGAGGACTGAAGCTTTCTTT	CASRPDNRGRTEAFF
TRBV6-5	15	TRBD2	NA	TRBJ2-1	TGTGCCACCTGGGGTAGCGGGGGATTCCACAATGAGCAGTTCTTC	CATWGSGGFHNEQFF
TRBV4-2	16	NA	NA	TRBJ2-2	TGTGCCAGCAGCCCGCGCGGGGCCTCCCGAACCGGGGAGCTGTTTTTT	CASSPRGASRTGELFF
TRBV5-4	13	TRBD2	NA	TRBJ2-7	TGTGCCAGCAGCTTCCCTAGCGGGGGGATGGAGTACTTC	CASSFPSGGMEYF
TRBV4-3	14	NA	once	TRBJ2-1	TGCGCCAACAATACTAGTTCCGCCTACAATGAGCAGTTCTTC	CANNTSSAYNEQFF
TRBV19	12	NA	NA	TRBJ2-7	TGTGCCAGTAGTGGTACAGCGGGCGAGCAGTACTTC	CASSGTAGEQYF
TRBV7-7	14	NA	NA	TRBJ2-2	TGTGCTAGCAGCTCCACGGGGTTAACCGGGGAGCTGTTTTTT	CASSSTGLTGELFF